This T cell receptor (beta chain) is from a study of T cell changes during pregnancy in multiple sclerosis. There are 17 residues in the CDR3. The protocol was immunoSEQ multiplex PCR, while the TCRdb copy is restricted to in-frame clones and leaves out a portion. The sample lists some 58,000 clones, roughly 96% occurring once. This material consisted of CD8+ T cells from peripheral blood mononuclear cells, taken after pregnancy. This clonotype originated in a female donor with multiple sclerosis, enrolled in a pregnancy study. The V and J genes are TRBV21-1 and TRBJ2-2; the D segment call TRBD2 is taken from the table without a DNA check. TRBV21-1 is labeled a pseudogene. The CDR3 DNA is TGTGCCAGCAGCAAAGTCCCCTCGGGAGGGCCGGACGGGGAGCTGTTTTTT. This gives the protein CASSKVPSGGPDGELFF.